This T cell receptor (beta chain) came from a study of shared clonotypes between healthy human individuals. Clones were read by immunoSEQ multiplex PCR, and TCRdb kept only the in-frame ones, dropping some. This table holds approximately 340,000 clones, over 70% found once. Trimming took 3 bases from V and 5 from J, leaving 11 bases between them. This CDR3 region has 14 residues. Looked up from germline, CDR1 is MNHEY and CDR2 is SVGAGI. The rearrangement joins TRBV6-5 to TRBJ1-5; D perhaps matches TRBD1 (5 bases). Sequencing was performed on memory CD4+ T cells sorted from blood. Described subset: CD45RA-negative fraction. This sequence originates from a man aged 30-40 years in good health. CDR3 sequence: CASSYRRDHQPQHF. The CDR3 DNA is TGTGCCAGCAGTTATCGCAGGGACCATCAGCCCCAGCATTTT.